The 28 T cell receptor beta chains below were found in one sample sequenced in a study of identifying expanded T cells in peripheral blood. This table comes from immunoSEQ multiplex PCR, and its TCRdb copy is limited to in-frame clones, with some not included. The repertoire holds some 78,000 clones, with roughly 91% as singletons. Material for sequencing was blood. These receptors were collected from a person aged 18-70 years in good health.

In DNA form, the CDR3 reads TGTGCCAGCAGCTTCAGCTGGACGAGGGGCTCCTACGAGCAGTACTTC. Translating gives CASSFSWTRGSYEQYF. The chain is built from TRBV2 and TRBJ2-7, with D possibly being TRBD1 or TRBD2 (5 bases each). The CDR3 spans 16 residues. Trimming stripped 6 bases from V and 0 bases from J, with 18 bases between. Looked up from germline, CDR1 is SNHLY and CDR2 is FYNNEI.

This rearrangement joins TRBV5-4 to TRBJ1-2; TRBD1 is a possible D gene (6 bases). This CDR3 spans 14 amino acids. The V and J ends lost 0 bases and 6 bases respectively, with 12 bases between them. Germline V lookup: CDR1 SGHNT, CDR2 YYREEE (reference sequence). CDR3 nucleotide sequence: TGTGCCAGCAGCTTGGTCCGGCAGGGGCATGGCTACACCTTC. Residues: CASSLVRQGHGYTF.

In its sample, this clone was seen once. V is TRBV6-5 and J is TRBJ1-1; possibly TRBD1 for D (6 bases). This CDR3 is 15 amino acids long. Germline assignment: CDR1 MNHEY and CDR2 SVGAGI. V dropped 5 bases and J dropped 4 bases, with 17 bases sitting between them. For the CDR3, the DNA is TGTGCCAGCAGTGGCCTGGGGGGCGCCAGCACTGAAGCTTTCTTT. The encoded protein is CASSGLGGASTEAFF.

V is TRBV4-3 and J is TRBJ2-1; TRBD2 matches at 8 bases. J lost 0 bases, V lost 4 bases, and 8 bases had no gene match. CDR1 and CDR2 (germline): LGHNA, YSLEER. The length of the CDR3 is 17 residues. The CDR3 protein is CASSRRIAGSSYNEQFF. CDR3 in DNA: TGCGCCAGCAGCCGACGTATAGCGGGGAGCTCCTACAATGAGCAGTTCTTC.

This rearrangement joins TRBV19 to TRBJ2-1; D might be TRBD1 or TRBD2, each matching 7 bases. There are 14 residues in the CDR3. Germline V CDR1 and CDR2: LNHDA, SQIVND (reference sequence). The ends were cut back, 7 bases at V and 7 bases at J, with 17 bases in the middle. CDR3 in DNA: TGTGCCAGTATTGTATCGCAGGGGGGGAATGAGCAGTTCTTC. Protein product: CASIVSQGGNEQFF.

This clone was seen a single time. V gene TRBV5-1 combines with J gene TRBJ2-1, with D uncertain. CDR1 and CDR2 from the germline V gene are SGHRS and YFSETQ. The CDR3 extends over 14 amino acids. Trimming took 3 bases from V and 5 from J, leaving 12 bases between them. CDR3 in amino acids: CASSYGYVDNEQFF. CDR3 nucleotide sequence: TGCGCCAGCAGCTACGGGTATGTAGACAATGAGCAGTTCTTC.

The chain is built from TRBV7-9 and TRBJ1-1, with D perhaps TRBD1 (5 bases). The CDR3 is 14 amino acids. Germline CDR1 and CDR2: SEHNR and FQNEAQ (reference sequence). Deletions cut 3 bases from V and 3 bases from J, with 11 bases between. CDR3: CASSFGSGDTEAFF. Written as DNA, the CDR3 is TGTGCCAGCAGCTTCGGGTCGGGGGACACTGAAGCTTTCTTT.

The chain is built from TRBV10-3 and TRBJ1-6, with unresolved D. From germline, CDR1 is ENHRY and CDR2 SYGVKD. The CDR3 is made up of 13 amino acids. V gave up 11 bases and J gave up 4 bases, with 12 bases separating them. The CDR3 loop is CAVTDYYNSPLHF. In DNA, the CDR3 is TGTGCCGTAACGGACTATTATAATTCACCCCTCCACTTT.

The chain combines TRBV30 with TRBJ1-1; D is undetermined. Germline V gene lookup returns CDR1 GTSNPN and CDR2 SVGIG (reference sequence). Trimming cost V 2 bases and J 6 bases, with 7 bases left between them. The CDR3 length is 11 residues. The CDR3 spells CAWSPVSEAFF. The DNA for the CDR3 is TGTGCCTGGAGTCCCGTCTCTGAAGCTTTCTTT.

The gene calls are TRBV14 and TRBJ2-7; D ambiguous. Germline lookup yields CDR1 SGHDN and CDR2 FVKESK. Trimming cost V 2 bases and J 2 bases, with 16 bases left between them. The CDR3 loop spans 16 amino acids. CDR3: CASSQQFGRTPYEQYF. In DNA, the CDR3 is TGTGCCAGCAGCCAACAATTCGGGCGGACCCCCTACGAGCAGTACTTC.

The chain combines TRBV28 with TRBJ1-2, with D possibly TRBD1 on 6 matching bases. The V gene lost 7 bases and the J gene lost 8 bases, with 17 bases spanning the gap. The CDR3 consists of 13 residues. Germline-derived CDR1 and CDR2 are MDHEN and SYDVKM. The CDR3 loop reads CASNPSGGGGYTF. The CDR3 DNA reads TGTGCCAGCAACCCGTCGGGGGGCGGGGGCTACACCTTC.

V usage is TRBV2 and J usage is TRBJ2-1; possibly TRBD1 for D (6 bases). V shed 6 bases and J shed 3 bases, with 18 bases lying between them. CDR3 size: 16 residues. Germline V gives CDR1 SNHLY, CDR2 FYNNEI. Here the CDR3 DNA reads TGTGCCAGCAGAATACAGGGAAATATAGTCTACAATGAGCAGTTCTTC. Translating it yields CASRIQGNIVYNEQFF.

The chain has TRBV18 and TRBJ2-2; TRBD2 is a possible D gene (7 bases). CDR3 length: 17 residues. Germline loops: CDR1 KGHSH, CDR2 LQKENI. V was pared by 3 bases and J by 4 bases, with 18 bases between. As DNA, the CDR3 is TGTGCCAGCTCACCCCTCTTGGCGGGGGCCATCACCGGGGAGCTGTTTTTT. As protein: CASSPLLAGAITGELFF.

The J gene is TRBJ1-1, the V gene TRBV4-3; maybe TRBD1 (5 bases). V was shortened by 4 bases and J by 7 bases, with 16 bases between the two germline ends. The CDR3 is 14 amino acids. From germline, CDR1 is LGHNA and CDR2 YSLEER. This CDR3 is CASSLGLGRGEAFF. In nucleotides, the CDR3 is TGCGCCAGCAGCCTAGGGCTGGGGCGCGGTGAAGCTTTCTTT.

The chain is built from TRBV6-6 and TRBJ1-5; perhaps TRBD1 as D (6 bases). Germline-derived CDR1 and CDR2 are MNHNY and SVGAGI (reference sequence). CDR3 size: 16 residues. Trimming stripped 0 bases from V and 1 base from J, with 10 bases between. The CDR3 is CASSYSGGVSNQPQHF. CDR3 bases: TGTGCCAGCAGTTACTCAGGGGGGGTCAGCAATCAGCCCCAGCATTTT.

This chain links TRBV19 with TRBJ1-3; 7 nucleotides agree with TRBD1. The V segment lost 7 bases and the J segment 4 bases; nucleotides outside the gene matches: 4. Germline CDR1 is LNHDA and CDR2 is SQIVND (reference sequence). The CDR3 consists of 13 residues. The CDR3 here is CASTPTGGNTIYF. CDR3 DNA sequence: TGTGCCAGTACTCCGACAGGGGGAAACACCATATATTTT.

V gene TRBV5-1 combines with J gene TRBJ1-3, with D unresolved. Germline V gene lookup returns CDR1 SGHRS and CDR2 YFSETQ. V lost 5 bases and J 6 bases, leaving 15 bases between the germline ends. There are 14 residues in the CDR3. This CDR3 reads CASRDVLFENTIYF. CDR3 DNA sequence: TGCGCCAGCAGGGACGTTCTATTCGAAAACACCATATATTTT.

J is TRBJ2-3 and V is TRBV5-8; possible D gene TRBD2, 5 bases. CDR3 size: 16 residues. Germline values: CDR1 SGHTS, CDR2 YDEGEE. V lost 0 bases to trimming and J lost 3 bases, with 14 bases between them. The CDR3 loop is CASSLVGSLGTDTQYF. The CDR3 DNA follows: TGTGCCAGCAGCTTGGTGGGGAGTTTGGGGACAGATACGCAGTATTTT.

The chain carries TRBV7-8 and TRBJ1-1, with 8 bases lining up with TRBD1. The germline CDR1 and CDR2 sequences are SGHVS and FQNEAQ. Losses at the gene ends were 5 bases for V and 9 bases for J; bases not matched to a gene: 5. This CDR3 spans 12 amino acids. CDR3 sequence: CASSPGTGQAFF. DNA of the CDR3: TGTGCCAGCAGCCCTGGGACAGGCCAAGCTTTCTTT.

This chain joins TRBV11-2 and TRBJ2-7; 9 bases map to TRBD2. Unmatched junction bases numbered 8, after V lost 5 bases and J lost 6 bases. The germline V gene encodes CDR1 SGHAT and CDR2 FQNNGV. This CDR3 is 14 amino acids long. The CDR3 loop reads CASSPRTSVGEQYF. In DNA, the CDR3 is TGTGCCAGCAGCCCGCGGACTAGCGTTGGCGAGCAGTACTTC.

The rearrangement uses TRBV27 and TRBJ2-3, with unresolved D. V lost 4 bases and J 1 base, leaving 12 bases between the germline ends. Germline V CDR1 and CDR2: MNHEY, SMNVEV (reference sequence). This CDR3 contains 15 residues. This CDR3 is CASSSIGFGTDTQYF. DNA for the CDR3: TGTGCCAGCAGTTCAATAGGGTTTGGCACAGATACGCAGTATTTT.

This chain joins TRBV10-3 and TRBJ2-7, with 10 bases identical to TRBD2. The CDR3 sequence is 14 residues long. The J segment lost 2 bases and the V segment lost 7 bases, leaving 5 bases of the junction unmatched. The V gene's germline CDR1 is ENHRY and CDR2 SYGVKD. The CDR3 DNA is TGTGCCATCACTGTAAGCGGGGGGGCCTACGAGCAGTACTTC. Amino acids: CAITVSGGAYEQYF.

This chain uses TRBV7-9 with TRBJ1-6; TRBD1 aligns across 8 bases. CDR3 size: 15 residues. V lost 4 bases, J lost 7 bases, and 6 bases stayed unmatched. From germline, CDR1 is SEHNR and CDR2 FQNEAQ (reference sequence). The CDR3 DNA is TGTGCCAGCAGCTATTCCACAGGGGGGAATTCACCCCTCCACTTT. Its translation is CASSYSTGGNSPLHF. Supplemented by reference TRBV7-9 and TRBJ1-6, the full variable domain reads DTGVSQNPRHKITKRGQNVTFRCDPISEHNRLYWYRQTLGQGPEFLTYFQNEAQLEKSRLLSDRFSAERPKGSFSTLEIQRTEQGDSAMYLCASSYSTGGNSPLHFGNGTRLTVT.

This chain joins TRBV4-3 and TRBJ2-7, with D tentatively TRBD1 (6 bases). Trimming took off 4 bases at V and 2 bases at J, with 15 bases between the two ends. This CDR3 contains 15 residues. CDR1 is LGHNA and CDR2 is YSLEER in the germline V gene. CDR3 in DNA: TGCGCCAGCAGCCTAGAGACAGGAACCACCTACGAGCAGTACTTC. This encodes CASSLETGTTYEQYF.

This chain connects TRBV5-1 to TRBJ2-1; the match to TRBD2 covers 9 bases. CDR1 and CDR2 from the germline V gene are SGHRS and YFSETQ. With 4 bases clipped from V and 8 bases from J, the junction kept 16 bases outside the gene matches. The CDR3 is 17 amino acids. CDR3 loop: CASSGSRSSGAQDEQFF. The CDR3 bases are TGCGCCAGCAGCGGGTCACGCTCTAGCGGGGCCCAGGATGAGCAGTTCTTC.

The chain carries TRBV4-3 and TRBJ2-3; 16 bases line up with TRBD2. The CDR3 sequence is 20 residues long. V dropped 4 bases and J dropped 9; count of bases not matched to a gene: 19. Per germline, CDR1 LGHNA and CDR2 YSLEER. CDR3 DNA: TGCGCCAGCAGCCTAGCCCACACCGGGACTAGCGGGGGGGCCCCGAGAACGCAGTATTTT. This sequence encodes CASSLAHTGTSGGAPRTQYF.

This sequence joins TRBV5-6 and TRBJ1-6; D call uncertain. The germline V and J ends were trimmed by 0 bases and 10 bases, with 17 bases remaining between them. Germline V lookup: CDR1 SGHDT, CDR2 YYEEEE. CDR3 size: 16 residues. The CDR3 DNA is TGTGCCAGCAGCTTGGCCAAGGAGGGAAGGACCTCACCCCTCCACTTT. This sequence encodes CASSLAKEGRTSPLHF.

The chain has TRBV5-6 and TRBJ2-6; D gene unclear. The CDR3 runs to 15 residues. Trimming cost V 0 bases and J 2 bases, with 6 bases left between them. CDR1 is SGHDT and CDR2 is YYEEEE in the germline V gene. CDR3 coding DNA: TGTGCCAGCAGCTTGGAACAGCCTGGGGCCAACGTCCTGACTTTC. Its protein product is CASSLEQPGANVLTF. The full variable domain, rest sourced from reference TRBV5-6 and TRBJ2-6, is DAGVTQSPTHLIKTRGQQVTLRCSPKSGHDTVSWYQQALGQGPQFIFQYYEEEERQRGNFPDRFSGHQFPNYSSELNVNALLLGDSALYLCASSLEQPGANVLTFGAGSRLTVL.